This passage covers 11 T cell receptor beta chains from one sample sequenced in a study of identical twins. TCRdb independently ran MiXCR on the 5' RACE reads; one entry per CDR3 protein. The sample contains about 520,000 distinct CDR3 sequences, approximately 22% of which appear only once. These data were likewise used in another study, on T cells expressing NK-cell markers.

The sequenced sample consisted of CD4+ T cells sorted from blood. The receptor set was obtained from a woman aged 18 to 35 in good health.

This clonotype occurred many times. The gene calls are TRBV20-1 and TRBJ2-5; the match to TRBD2 covers 11 bases. V lost 3 bases and J lost 1; bases outside the gene matches: 1. Germline CDR1 and CDR2: DFQATT and SNEGSKA (reference sequence). There are 14 residues in the CDR3. The CDR3 loop is CSARGTSGQETQYF. CDR3 sequence (DNA): TGCAGTGCTAGGGGGACTAGCGGCCAAGAGACCCAGTACTTC.

This clonotype was found a few times. This sequence joins TRBV29-1 and TRBJ2-1, with D possibly TRBD1 on 5 matching bases. Looked up from germline, CDR1 is SQVTM and CDR2 is ANQGSEA. The germline V and J ends were trimmed by 4 bases and 0 bases, with 13 bases remaining between them. The CDR3 runs to 15 residues. The CDR3 region has the DNA TGCAGCGTTGGGGCAGGGTTTAGCTCCTACAATGAGCAGTTCTTC. It codes for CSVGAGFSSYNEQFF.

Ten or more counts support this clonotype. The gene calls are TRBV4-3 and TRBJ2-2; possible D gene TRBD1, 6 bases. Trimming pared 3 bases from V and 5 bases from J, leaving 10 bases between. Germline V gives CDR1 LGHNA, CDR2 YSLEER. This CDR3 region has 14 residues. For the CDR3, the DNA is TGCGCCAGCAGCCATGGACAGTGGACCGGGGAGCTGTTTTTT. This sequence encodes CASSHGQWTGELFF.

This clonotype was observed a few times. This chain joins TRBV10-3 and TRBJ1-1, with TRBD1 matching 9 bases. The CDR3 loop spans 13 amino acids. Trimming cost V 5 bases and J 6 bases; bases outside gene matches: 4. From germline, CDR1 is ENHRY and CDR2 SYGVKD. The CDR3 is CAISPGTGSEAFF. CDR3 nucleotide sequence: TGTGCCATCAGTCCCGGGACAGGGTCTGAAGCTTTCTTT.

Many counts were recorded for this clonotype. The genes are TRBV20-1 and TRBJ1-1; D is possibly TRBD1 (6 bases). V was shortened by 2 bases and J by 5 bases, with 9 bases between the two germline ends. The CDR3 consists of 12 residues. The germline gives CDR1 DFQATT, CDR2 SNEGSKA (reference sequence). The CDR3 DNA is TGCAGTGCTAGATTTCAGGGGACTGAAGCTTTCTTT. Amino acids: CSARFQGTEAFF.

This clonotype was observed at least ten times. The chain carries TRBV7-2 and TRBJ1-6, with D tentatively TRBD1 (6 bases). CDR3 length equals 14 residues. Trimming removed 3 bases from V and 7 bases from J, with 10 bases in between. From germline, CDR1 is SGHTA and CDR2 FQGNSA. The CDR3 DNA follows: TGTGCCAGCAGCTTGAACCAGGGGAATTCACCCCTCCACTTT. Its translation: CASSLNQGNSPLHF.

This chain links TRBV5-6 with TRBJ2-1, with TRBD2 matching over 9 bases. Germline V gene sequence: CDR1 SGHDT, CDR2 YYEEEE. CDR3 length equals 14 residues. Losses at the gene ends were 4 bases for V and 8 bases for J; bases not matched to a gene: 7. The CDR3 DNA reads TGTGCCAGCAGCAAAGCGGGAGGATCGGATGAGCAGTTCTTC. Translation: CASSKAGGSDEQFF.

This clonotype was detected many times. The V and J genes are TRBV7-2 and TRBJ2-1, with D possibly called TRBD1 or TRBD2 (5 bases each). Germline V gives CDR1 SGHTA, CDR2 FQGNSA. This CDR3 contains 15 residues. The ends were cut back, 2 bases at V and 1 base at J, with 9 bases in the middle. The chain's CDR3 is CASSLIGGSYNEQFF. The CDR3 DNA reads TGTGCCAGCAGCTTAATTGGGGGATCCTACAATGAGCAGTTCTTC.

This clonotype occurred a few times. The rearrangement uses TRBV6-5 and TRBJ1-5; tentative D call: TRBD1 (6 bases). Per germline, CDR1 MNHEY and CDR2 SVGAGI. Trimming left V 2 bases short and J 7 bases short, with 12 bases between. The CDR3 consists of 14 residues. CDR3 in amino acids: CASSYRQGNQPQHF. The CDR3 DNA is TGTGCCAGCAGTTACAGGCAGGGGAACCAGCCCCAGCATTTT.

DNA of the CDR3: TGTGCCAGCAGTCCTAATGTTAACGGAAACACCATATATTTT. This codes for CASSPNVNGNTIYF. The chain is built from TRBV12-3 or TRBV12-4 and TRBJ1-3, with no clear D. V was clipped by 5 bases and J by 4 bases, with 12 bases between them. The CDR3 spans 14 residues.

The sample holds many counts of this clonotype. This sequence joins TRBV5-1 and TRBJ2-7; D uncertain. Germline V gene data show CDR1 as SGHRS and CDR2 as YFSETQ. V dropped 2 bases and J dropped 3 bases, with 3 bases sitting between them. The CDR3 covers 11 residues. The CDR3 DNA sequence: TGCGCCAGCAGCTTCGACTACGAGCAGTACTTC. Translating it yields CASSFDYEQYF.